This is a list of T cell receptor beta chains from one sample in a study of cytomegalovirus exposure and HLA in healthy donors. Method: immunoSEQ multiplex PCR; TCRdb's copy keeps in-frame clones and lacks some. The sample yields about 150,000 clones, under 80% seen once. Material: PBMCs. These receptor sequences come from a woman between 45 and 65 years old in good health and CMV-seropositive. The CDR3 runs from the conserved cysteine through the conserved F or W. Each record gives: V gene, CDR3 protein.

TRBV5-1,CASSLTETGELFF
TRBV11-2,CASSVTWRNAEAFF
TRBV7-9,CASSFDPRGDTQYF
TRBV11-3,CASSHLPGGTDTQYF
TRBV6-4,CASRRGQGAYEQYF
TRBV7-9,CASSFGENTEAFF
TRBV12-5,CASGLEATNTDTQYF
TRBV18,CASSPPVRGREDTEAFF
TRBV15,CATSRGDRAIGELFF
TRBV2,CASSPRQATGTEAFF
TRBV5-4,CASSLGQGAKNYGYTF
TRBV10-3,CAISESTGAQTNYGYTF
TRBV19,CASMPGQRNTGELFF
TRBV19,CASSKVGSAGANVLTF
TRBV9,CASSVNGENEKLFF
TRBV6-5,CASSYGRASGYTF
TRBV5-1,CASSYRENYEQYF
TRBV18,CASSPDSMNTEAFF
TRBV2,CASKFDRVWQETQYF
TRBV19,CASSMGLYEQFF
TRBV5-4,CASSATGGRETQYF
TRBV28,CASSIGLAGGIKFF
TRBV4-1,CASSPSTSQFTGELFF
TRBV6-6,CASSSNRGLDGYTF
TRBV5-1,CASSLLGAGEAFF
TRBV4-2,CASSQGDYPVGDTRYF
TRBV6-5,CASRGLVNEKLFF
TRBV19,CASSIRGYQETQYF